The 2 T cell receptor beta chains given below trace back to one sample, sequenced in a study of shared T cell receptors in the human thymus. Measured with immunoSEQ multiplex PCR; TCRdb has only the in-frame clones, and not every one. The sample holds some 700,000 clones, 85% to 90% seen once. Another study also made use of these data, one on human thymus T cells.

Sequenced sample: thymocytes. The receptors were sampled from a boy younger than two with a congenital heart defect.

This chain connects TRBV6-1 to TRBJ2-3; D is perhaps TRBD2 (6 bases). The ends were cut back, 4 bases at V and 1 base at J, with 15 bases in the middle. CDR1 MNHNS and CDR2 SASEGT come from the germline V gene. CDR3 length equals 16 residues. CDR3 in amino acids: CASSGTGGVGTDTQYF. The CDR3 region has the DNA TGTGCCAGCAGTGGTACGGGCGGGGTCGGCACAGATACGCAGTATTTT.

With respect to this clone: Other DNA sequences in the sample encode the same CDR3. This chain uses TRBV13 with TRBJ1-4; 9 bases are shared with TRBD1. The germline V gene encodes CDR1 PRHDT and CDR2 FYEKMQ (reference sequence). J lost 9 bases, V lost 5 bases, and 7 bases had no gene match. The CDR3 loop spans 14 amino acids. The CDR3 region is CASSMTGGRKKLFF. In DNA form, the CDR3 reads TGTGCCAGCAGCATGACAGGGGGAAGAAAAAAACTGTTTTTT.